This T cell receptor (beta chain) was documented in a study of CD8 T cells in ankylosing spondylitis. Study-level findings and limits: In ankylosing spondylitis patients, matched synovial fluid reportedly showed significant enrichment of disease-linked clones. Ankylosing spondylitis blood seemed to carry a telltale TCR beta motif made of several highly homologous variants.

The CDR3 sequence is 15 residues long. With 1 base removed from V and 12 bases from J, the gap between germline ends came to 23 bases. This clonotype turned up a few times. The antigen remains undetermined. TCRdb reprocessed the 5' RACE reads with MiXCR, giving one entry per CDR3 protein. The sample includes approximately 220,000 distinct CDR3 sequences, about 16% of them seen just once. The sequenced sample consisted of blood, either unsorted or a sorted T cell fraction (not recorded which). This sequence joins TRBV5-7 and TRBJ2-7, with D uncertain. TRBV5-7 is identified as an open reading frame with a role that is uncertain. This TCR came from a male donor with ankylosing spondylitis. Written as DNA, the CDR3 is TGTGCCAGCAGCTTGTTGGGAAGGGAAAGCGAGTCCGGGTACTTC. This translates into CASSLLGRESESGYF.